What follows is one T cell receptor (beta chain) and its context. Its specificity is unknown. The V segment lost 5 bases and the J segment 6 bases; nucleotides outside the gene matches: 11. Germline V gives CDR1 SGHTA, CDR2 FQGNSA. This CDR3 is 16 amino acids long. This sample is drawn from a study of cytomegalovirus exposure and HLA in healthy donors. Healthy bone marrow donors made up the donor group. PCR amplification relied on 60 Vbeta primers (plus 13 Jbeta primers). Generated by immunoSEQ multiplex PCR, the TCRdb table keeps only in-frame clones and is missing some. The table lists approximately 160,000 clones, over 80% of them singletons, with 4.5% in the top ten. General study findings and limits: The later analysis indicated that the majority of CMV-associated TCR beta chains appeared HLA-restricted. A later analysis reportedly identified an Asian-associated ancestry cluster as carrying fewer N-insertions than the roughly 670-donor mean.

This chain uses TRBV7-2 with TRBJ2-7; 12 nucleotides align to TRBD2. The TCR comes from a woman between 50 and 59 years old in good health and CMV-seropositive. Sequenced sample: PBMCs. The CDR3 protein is CASSRNLAGGPSEQYF. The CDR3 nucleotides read TGTGCCAGCAGCCGTAACCTAGCGGGAGGGCCTTCCGAGCAGTACTTC. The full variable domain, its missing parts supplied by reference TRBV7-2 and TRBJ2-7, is GAGVSQSPSNKVTEKGKDVELRCDPISGHTALYWYRQSLGQGLEFLIYFQGNSAPDKSGLPSDRFSAERTGGSVSTLTIQRTQQEDSAVYLCASSRNLAGGPSEQYFGPGTRLTVT.